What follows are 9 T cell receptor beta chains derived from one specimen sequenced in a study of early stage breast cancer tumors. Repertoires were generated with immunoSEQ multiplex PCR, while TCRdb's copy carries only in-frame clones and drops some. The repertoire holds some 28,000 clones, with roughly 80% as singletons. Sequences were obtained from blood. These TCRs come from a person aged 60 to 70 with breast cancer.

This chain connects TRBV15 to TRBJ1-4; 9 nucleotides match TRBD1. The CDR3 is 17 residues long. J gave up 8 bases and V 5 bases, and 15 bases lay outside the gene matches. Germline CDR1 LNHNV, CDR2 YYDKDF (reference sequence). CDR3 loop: CATSRPGGTGPREKLFF. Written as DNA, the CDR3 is TGTGCCACCAGCCGACCGGGAGGGACAGGGCCTAGGGAAAAACTGTTTTTT.

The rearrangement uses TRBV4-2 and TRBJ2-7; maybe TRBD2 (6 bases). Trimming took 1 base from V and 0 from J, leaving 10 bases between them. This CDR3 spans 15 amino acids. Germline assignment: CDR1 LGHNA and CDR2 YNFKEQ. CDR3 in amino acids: CASSQGAGSSYEQYF. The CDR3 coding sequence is TGTGCCAGCAGCCAAGGGGCGGGAAGCTCCTACGAGCAGTACTTC.

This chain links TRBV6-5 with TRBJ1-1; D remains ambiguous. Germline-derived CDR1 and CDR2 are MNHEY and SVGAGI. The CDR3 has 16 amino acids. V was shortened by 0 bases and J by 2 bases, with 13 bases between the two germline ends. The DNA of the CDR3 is TGTGCCAGCAGTTACTCGACATTCCAAGATAACACTGAAGCTTTCTTT. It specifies CASSYSTFQDNTEAFF.

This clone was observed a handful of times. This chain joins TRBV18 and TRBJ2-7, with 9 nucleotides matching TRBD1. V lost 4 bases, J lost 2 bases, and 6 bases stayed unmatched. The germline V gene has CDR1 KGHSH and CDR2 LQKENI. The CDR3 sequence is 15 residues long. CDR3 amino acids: CASSHPRDRAYEQYF. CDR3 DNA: TGTGCCAGCTCACACCCCCGGGACAGGGCCTACGAGCAGTACTTC. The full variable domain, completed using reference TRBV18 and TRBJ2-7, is NAGVMQNPRHLVRRRGQEARLRCSPMKGHSHVYWYRQLPEEGLKFMVYLQKENIIDESGMPKERFSAEFPKEGPSILRIQQVVRGDSAAYFCASSHPRDRAYEQYFGPGTRLTVT.

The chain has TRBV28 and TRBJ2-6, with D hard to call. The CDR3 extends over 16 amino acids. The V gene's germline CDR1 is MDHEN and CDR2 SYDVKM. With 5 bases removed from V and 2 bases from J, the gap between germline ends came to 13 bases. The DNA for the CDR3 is TGTGCCAGCAGTGCCCCCTCCAGGACTGGGGCCAACGTCCTGACTTTC. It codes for CASSAPSRTGANVLTF.

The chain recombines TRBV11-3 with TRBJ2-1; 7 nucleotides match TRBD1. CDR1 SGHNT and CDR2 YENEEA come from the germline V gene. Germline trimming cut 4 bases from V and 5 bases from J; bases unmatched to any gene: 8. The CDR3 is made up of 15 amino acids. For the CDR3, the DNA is TGTGCCAGCAGCTCAGGGGGAGAAATGGACAATGAGCAGTTCTTC. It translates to CASSSGGEMDNEQFF.

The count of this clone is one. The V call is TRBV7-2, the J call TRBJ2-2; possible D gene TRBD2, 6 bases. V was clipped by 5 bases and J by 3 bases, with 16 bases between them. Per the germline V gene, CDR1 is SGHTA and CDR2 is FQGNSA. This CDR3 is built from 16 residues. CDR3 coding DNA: TGTGCCAGCAGCCCTCGTGGCGGGGAGGACACCGGGGAGCTGTTTTTT. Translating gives CASSPRGGEDTGELFF. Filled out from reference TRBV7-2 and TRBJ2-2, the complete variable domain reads GAGVSQSPSNKVTEKGKDVELRCDPISGHTALYWYRQSLGQGLEFLIYFQGNSAPDKSGLPSDRFSAERTGGSVSTLTIQRTQQEDSAVYLCASSPRGGEDTGELFFGEGSRLTVL.

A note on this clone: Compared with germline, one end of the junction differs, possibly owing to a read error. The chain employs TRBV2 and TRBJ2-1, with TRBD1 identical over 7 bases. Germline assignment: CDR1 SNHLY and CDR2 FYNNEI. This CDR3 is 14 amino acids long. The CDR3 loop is CASGDRVTYNEQFF. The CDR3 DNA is TGTGCCAGCGGTGACAGGGTCACCTACAATGAGCAGTTCTTC.

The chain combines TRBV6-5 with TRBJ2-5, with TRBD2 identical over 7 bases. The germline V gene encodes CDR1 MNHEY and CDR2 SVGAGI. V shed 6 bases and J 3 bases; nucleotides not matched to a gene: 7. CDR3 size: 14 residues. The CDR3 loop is CASSNWGTKETQYF. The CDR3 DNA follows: TGTGCCAGCAGCAACTGGGGGACTAAAGAGACCCAGTACTTC.